This paragraph reports one TCR beta chain. Antigen unknown. With a much larger clone just one base away, this may be a read error. The data belong to a study of regulatory T cells in long-lasting Graves disease. Study outcomes and limitations: Among the persistent patients, thousands of public clonotypes were shared, more than the roughly 990 shared among new patients. Persistent disease favored TRBV28, TRBJ1-2 and TRBJ2-5. Less diverse TCR repertoires were seen in persistent Graves' patients than in newly diagnosed ones.

Time point defined: newly diagnosed GD, antithyroid drugs for less than 3 months. The authors made the TCR library using RNA they extracted from PBMCs. Germline values: CDR1 SNHLY, CDR2 FYNNEI. The CDR3 covers 12 residues. CDR3-region Arm-PCR and iRepertoire HTBI primers produced the TCR beta libraries. Using its own MiXCR run on the multiplex PCR reads, TCRdb lists one record per CDR3 protein. This table has 350,000 to 550,000 distinct CDR3 sequences, roughly 15% appearing once. These same records also appear under a second study, on T cells in Graves' hyperthyroidism and ophthalmopathy. That study adds: When ophthalmopathy did not progress within 18 months, Graves' hyperthyroidism was considered stable.

This receptor was identified in a woman aged 45-65 years with Graves disease. The material was peripheral blood mononuclear cells (PBMCs), obtained at new diagnosis, from a patient treated with antithyroid drugs. The chain couples TRBV2 to TRBJ2-7; possibly TRBD2 for D (6 bases). CDR3 sequence: CASRRLDYGQYF. The CDR3 region has the DNA TGTGCCAGCAGAAGACTAGACTACGGGCAGTACTTC.